A single sample gave rise to the 3 T cell receptor beta chains below, sequenced in a study of T cell responses to AZD1222 COVID-19 vaccine. Profiled with immunoSEQ multiplex PCR; TCRdb holds only in-frame clones, not every one. The sample holds about 82,000 clones, 90% seen once. The sequencing used peripheral blood, collected on day 0 of AZD1222 vaccination. The receptors stem from an adult in good health.

The V call is TRBV5-1, the J call TRBJ2-7; a possible D gene is TRBD1 (5 bases). CDR3 length equals 11 residues. Trimming pared 6 bases from V and 6 bases from J, leaving 10 bases between. Germline CDR1 and CDR2: SGHRS and YFSETQ. CDR3 protein: CASIGAGEQYF. The CDR3 DNA follows: TGCGCCAGCATAGGGGCAGGCGAGCAGTACTTC.

The chain carries TRBV5-1 and TRBJ2-3; 16 bases align to TRBD2. The CDR3 sequence is 16 residues long. From germline, CDR1 is SGHRS and CDR2 YFSETQ. The V and J ends lost 3 bases and 3 bases, in that order; junction bases with no gene match: 1. CDR3 amino acids: CASSSGLAGGTDTQYF. In DNA, the CDR3 is TGCGCCAGCAGCTCGGGACTAGCGGGGGGGACAGATACGCAGTATTTT.

The V and J genes are TRBV4-3 and TRBJ2-5, with D perhaps TRBD2 (7 bases). V dropped 0 bases and J dropped 5 bases, with 22 bases sitting between them. The CDR3 is 18 residues long. Germline loops: CDR1 LGHNA, CDR2 YSLEER. CDR3 sequence reads: CASSQDFSRGGGRETQYF. In DNA form, the CDR3 reads TGCGCCAGCAGCCAAGATTTCTCTAGGGGAGGGGGTAGGGAGACCCAGTACTTC.